A single sample is the source of the 10 T cell receptor beta chains below, sequenced in a study of monozygotic twins with cystic fibrosis. The table came from immunoSEQ multiplex PCR; TCRdb's copy has only in-frame clones and leaves some out. The repertoire holds around 14,000 clones, with more than 75% as singletons. The sequenced material came from blood. These receptors were collected from a boy between 10 and 17 years old with cystic fibrosis.

This chain connects TRBV18 to TRBJ1-6; no definite D call. The CDR3 covers 12 residues. Per the germline V gene, CDR1 is KGHSH and CDR2 is LQKENI. V gave up 6 bases and J gave up 15 bases, with 15 bases separating them. The CDR3: CASSPDRQGLHF. The CDR3 DNA reads as TGTGCCAGCTCCCCGGATAGGCAAGGCCTCCACTTT. Full variable domain (missing parts from reference TRBV18 and TRBJ1-6): NAGVMQNPRHLVRRRGQEARLRCSPMKGHSHVYWYRQLPEEGLKFMVYLQKENIIDESGMPKERFSAEFPKEGPSILRIQQVVRGDSAAYFCASSPDRQGLHFGNGTRLTVT.

J is TRBJ2-2 and V is TRBV11-2; 7 nucleotides agree with TRBD1. Germline V gene sequence: CDR1 SGHAT, CDR2 FQNNGV. V trimming: 1 base; J trimming: 3 bases; junction bases outside the gene matches: 5. The CDR3 consists of 16 residues. In DNA form, the CDR3 reads TGTGCCAGCAGCTTAGCGCTAGGGGGCGACACCGGGGAGCTGTTTTTT. Residues: CASSLALGGDTGELFF.

V usage is TRBV5-1 and J usage is TRBJ1-5, with 9 nucleotides matching TRBD1. Germline V gene sequence: CDR1 SGHRS, CDR2 YFSETQ. This CDR3 region has 14 residues. J lost 6 bases, V lost 4 bases, and 5 bases had no gene match. CDR3 region: CASSPQGAGQPQHF. The CDR3 DNA follows: TGCGCCAGCAGCCCACAGGGGGCAGGTCAGCCCCAGCATTTT.

The rearrangement links TRBV5-4 to TRBJ1-1; no clear D gene. Germline V lookup: CDR1 SGHNT, CDR2 YYREEE (reference sequence). Trimming left V 0 bases short and J 1 base short, with 10 bases between. The CDR3 spans 15 residues. The DNA for the CDR3 is TGTGCCAGCAGCTTGGGTGGCAGCTCGAACACTGAAGCTTTCTTT. Protein: CASSLGGSSNTEAFF.

This sequence joins TRBV7-9 and TRBJ2-1; the D is unclear. Germline assignment: CDR1 SEHNR and CDR2 FQNEAQ (reference sequence). The CDR3 is made up of 12 amino acids. Trimming shortened V by 5 bases and J by 5 bases, and 7 bases separated the two germline ends. CDR3 sequence: CASSTWDNEQFF. CDR3 nucleotide sequence: TGTGCCAGCAGCACATGGGACAATGAGCAGTTCTTC. Complete variable domain (other parts from reference TRBV7-9 and TRBJ2-1): DTGVSQNPRHKITKRGQNVTFRCDPISEHNRLYWYRQTLGQGPEFLTYFQNEAQLEKSRLLSDRFSAERPKGSFSTLEIQRTEQGDSAMYLCASSTWDNEQFFGPGTRLTVL.

This clone has just one count. This chain links TRBV28 with TRBJ2-1; D ambiguous. CDR1 MDHEN and CDR2 SYDVKM come from the germline V gene. Trimming left V 4 bases short and J 10 bases short, with 14 bases between. The CDR3 loop spans 13 amino acids. CDR3 region: CASSSLPDWEQFF. Here the CDR3 DNA reads TGTGCCAGCAGTTCCCTGCCCGACTGGGAGCAGTTCTTC. Looking up the rest from reference TRBV28 and TRBJ2-1 gives the full variable domain: DVKVTQSSRYLVKRTGEKVFLECVQDMDHENMFWYRQDPGLGLRLIYFSYDVKMKEKGDIPEGYSVSREKKERFSLILESASTNQTSMYLCASSSLPDWEQFFGPGTRLTVL.

The sample holds one count of this clone. V and J are TRBV2 and TRBJ1-2, with D unresolved. V was shortened by 0 bases and J by 5 bases, with 10 bases between the two germline ends. The CDR3 extends over 14 amino acids. Germline lookup yields CDR1 SNHLY and CDR2 FYNNEI. CDR3: CASSEALRSYGYTF. As DNA, the CDR3 is TGTGCCAGCAGTGAAGCCCTCCGTTCTTATGGCTACACCTTC. Using reference TRBV2 and TRBJ1-2 for the parts outside the CDR3, the full variable domain is EPEVTQTPSHQVTQMGQEVILRCVPISNHLYFYWYRQILGQKVEFLVSFYNNEISEKSEIFDDQFSVERPDGSNFTLKIRSTKLEDSAMYFCASSEALRSYGYTFGSGTRLTVV.

The V and J genes are TRBV7-9 and TRBJ1-1; 8 nucleotides line up with TRBD1. This CDR3 contains 16 residues. The trim removed 5 bases at V and 3 bases at J, leaving 11 bases unmatched. Germline lookup yields CDR1 SEHNR and CDR2 FQNEAQ (reference sequence). The CDR3 is CASSTRTGWLDTEAFF. In DNA, the CDR3 is TGTGCCAGCAGCACCCGGACAGGGTGGTTGGACACTGAAGCTTTCTTT.

J is TRBJ2-2 and V is TRBV9, with 12 bases matching TRBD2. CDR1 SGDLS and CDR2 YYNGEE come from the germline V gene. This CDR3 has 17 amino acids. The junction had 7 bases not matched to a gene; V was cut back by 4 bases and J by 3 bases. CDR3 nucleotide sequence: TGTGCCAGCAGCCCACGGACTAGCGGGGATTACACCGGGGAGCTGTTTTTT. This sequence encodes CASSPRTSGDYTGELFF.

This rearrangement joins TRBV9 to TRBJ1-1, with D possibly TRBD1 on 6 matching bases. This CDR3 spans 14 amino acids. V shed 4 bases and J shed 6 bases, with 16 bases lying between them. From germline, CDR1 is SGDLS and CDR2 YYNGEE. The CDR3 sequence is CASSLRGSRAEAFF. CDR3 coding DNA: TGTGCCAGCAGCCTCAGGGGCAGTCGGGCTGAAGCTTTCTTT.